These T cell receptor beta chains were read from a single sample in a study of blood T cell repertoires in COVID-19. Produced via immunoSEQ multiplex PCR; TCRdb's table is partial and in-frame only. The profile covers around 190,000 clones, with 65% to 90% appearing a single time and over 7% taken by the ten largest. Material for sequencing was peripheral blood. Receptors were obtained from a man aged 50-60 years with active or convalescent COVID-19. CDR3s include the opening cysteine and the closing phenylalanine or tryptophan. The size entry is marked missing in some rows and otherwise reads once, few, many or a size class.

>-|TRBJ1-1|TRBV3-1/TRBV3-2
CASSHTGVGNTEAFF
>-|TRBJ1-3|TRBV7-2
CASSLTGSGNTIYF
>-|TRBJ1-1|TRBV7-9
CASIRSGVEAFF
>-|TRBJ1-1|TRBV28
CASSPTGADTEAFF
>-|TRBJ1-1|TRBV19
CASRLGIFEAFF
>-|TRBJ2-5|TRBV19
CASSAQTGESGTQYF
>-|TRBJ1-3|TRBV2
CASSATYSGNTIYF
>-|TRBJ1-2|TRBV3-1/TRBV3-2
CASSQELGYTF
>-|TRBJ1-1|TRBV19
CASTQQGGLEAFF
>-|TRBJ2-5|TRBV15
CATSRDLGEGETQYF
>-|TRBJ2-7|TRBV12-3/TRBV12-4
CASNPAPGAEQYF
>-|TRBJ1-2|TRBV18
CASSPEGRVAGYTF
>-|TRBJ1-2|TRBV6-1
CASSETTGDGYTF
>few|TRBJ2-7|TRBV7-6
CASSLSGQGVLEQYF
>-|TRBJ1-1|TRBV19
CASSFRVGGIEAFF
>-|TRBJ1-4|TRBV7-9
CASSKNRDEKLFF
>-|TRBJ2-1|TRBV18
CASSPKPWTSGSNEQFF
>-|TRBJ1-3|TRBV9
CASSVAGTGTLGNTIYF
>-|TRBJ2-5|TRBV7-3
CASSSGQRGAQYF
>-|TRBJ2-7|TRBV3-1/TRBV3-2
CASSQVDNEQYF
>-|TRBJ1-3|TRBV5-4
CASSLAQGSGNTIYF
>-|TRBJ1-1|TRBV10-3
CAITIDRNTEAFF
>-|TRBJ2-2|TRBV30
CAWSVAGGSGELFF
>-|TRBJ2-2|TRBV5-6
CASSSQGRVNTGELFF
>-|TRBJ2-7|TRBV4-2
CASSRGLADPYEQYF
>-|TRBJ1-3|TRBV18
CASSPDRARSGNTIYF
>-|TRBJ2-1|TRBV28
CASSLGGDNEQFF